This T cell receptor beta chain was observed in a study of regulatory T cells in long-lasting Graves disease. In its sample, this clonotype was seen many times. Through Arm-PCR of CDR3 regions and iRepertoire HTBI primers, TCR beta libraries were built. TCRdb passed the multiplex PCR reads through MiXCR, listing each CDR3 protein once. The sample consists of roughly 400,000 distinct CDR3 sequences, about 21% of them appearing once. Described time point: persistent/refractory GD, antithyroid drugs over 5 years with positive TRAb. Construction of the TCR library relied on RNA isolated from PBMCs. The source was peripheral blood mononuclear cells (PBMCs), collected when the disease was refractory, from a patient treated with antithyroid drugs. The origin of this receptor is a female donor with Graves disease.

The CDR3 DNA reads as TGTGCCAGCAGTCTACGGGGGCCTGAAGCTTTCTTT. Its translation: CASSLRGPEAFF. The chain uses TRBV28 and TRBJ1-1, with D tentatively TRBD1 (6 bases). This CDR3 is built from 12 residues. V was clipped by 5 bases and J by 6 bases, with 10 bases between them. Germline CDR1 and CDR2: MDHEN and SYDVKM.